The entry below describes one T cell receptor (beta chain). The antigen is unknown. This CDR3 spans 15 amino acids. The germline V gene encodes CDR1 MNHNY and CDR2 SVGAGI (reference sequence). The source of the sample is a study of CXCR3-negative and CXCR3-positive naive CD8 T cells. Study-wide findings and caveats: Unlike memory cells, which differed, naive CXCR3-negative and CXCR3-positive cells had similar TRBV-TRBJ usage. TRB CDR3 properties were used to infer TCR strength, and surface CD5 was comparable between naive subsets. Diversity proved comparably high across both naive subsets and much lower in memory CD8+ cells.

The authors prepared UMI-labeled TRB cDNA libraries by 5' RACE. No DNA is given; TCRdb re-called the 5' RACE reads and lists each CDR3 protein once. Here the sample table reports around 52,000 distinct CDR3 sequences. Sequenced material: memory CD8+ T cells from blood. The chain carries TRBV6-6 and TRBJ1-4; the D gene TCRdb calls, TRBD1, cannot be checked with no DNA. The TCR was taken from a human donor in good health. Some clones in this sample may be carry-over from other donors' samples. The CDR3 reads CASSAWGAANEKLFF.